The 24 T cell receptor beta chains in this list originate from one sample, sequenced in a study of T cells in localized non-small cell lung cancer. Profiled with immunoSEQ multiplex PCR; TCRdb holds only in-frame clones, not every one. The sample records thousands of clones, around 35% being singletons. This material consisted of normal lung tissue next to the tumor, taken before any cancer treatment. Receptors originate from a male donor aged 60 or over with stage I lung adenocarcinoma.

V and J are TRBV28 and TRBJ2-5, with 10 bases lining up with TRBD2. V dropped 4 bases and J dropped 9; count of bases not matched to a gene: 8. This CDR3 comprises 14 residues. Germline loops: CDR1 MDHEN, CDR2 SYDVKM. The chain's CDR3 is CASSSSGGPEAQYF. CDR3 nucleotides: TGTGCCAGCAGTTCTAGCGGGGGACCTGAGGCCCAGTACTTC.

This clone came up once. The V gene is TRBV19, the J gene TRBJ2-1; the D gene could be TRBD1 or TRBD2 (7 bases each). V dropped 7 bases and J dropped 0 bases, with 13 bases sitting between them. The germline V gene has CDR1 LNHDA and CDR2 SQIVND (reference sequence). This CDR3 contains 15 residues. Written as DNA, the CDR3 is TGTGCCAGTACCCAGGGGGGGCTCTCCTACAATGAGCAGTTCTTC. This sequence encodes CASTQGGLSYNEQFF. The full variable domain, completed using reference TRBV19 and TRBJ2-1, is DGGITQSPKYLFRKEGQNVTLSCEQNLNHDAMYWYRQDPGQGLRLIYYSQIVNDFQKGDIAEGYSVSREKKESFPLTVTSAQKNPTAFYLCASTQGGLSYNEQFFGPGTRLTVL.

V gene TRBV11-3 combines with J gene TRBJ2-1; 10 bases agree with TRBD2. The CDR3 runs 17 residues. V shed 4 bases, J shed 1 base, and the junction held 7 bases outside the gene matches. Looked up from germline, CDR1 is SGHNT and CDR2 is YENEEA. CDR3: CASSSSGGEGSYNEQFF. The CDR3 DNA is TGTGCCAGCAGCTCAAGCGGGGGGGAAGGATCCTACAATGAGCAGTTCTTC.

This clone was recorded a few times. The chain has TRBV11-3 and TRBJ2-7, with 13 bases lining up with TRBD2. Germline lookup yields CDR1 SGHNT and CDR2 YENEEA. The CDR3 length is 16 residues. V was clipped by 5 bases and J by 4 bases; unmatched bases: 8. CDR3 in DNA: TGTGCCAGCAGCGGGGAGACTAGCGGGGGGAGGTACGAGCAGTACTTC. Encoded protein: CASSGETSGGRYEQYF.

There are a few counts of this clone. The V call is TRBV9, the J call TRBJ1-5, with D possibly being TRBD1 (5 bases). Germline-derived CDR1 and CDR2 are SGDLS and YYNGEE. The CDR3 is 13 residues long. Trimming pared 5 bases from V and 7 bases from J, leaving 13 bases between. This chain's CDR3 is CASSSGGKQPQHF. In DNA form, the CDR3 reads TGTGCCAGCAGTTCCGGGGGTAAACAGCCCCAGCATTTT.

This clone was picked up a small number of times. CDR3 DNA: TGTGCCAGCAGTTCCCATCAGGGAGCCCAGGTACGCGAGGGTGAGCAGTTCTTC. Protein: CASSSHQGAQVREGEQFF. This chain uses TRBV28 with TRBJ2-1; D may correspond to TRBD1 or TRBD2 (5 bases each). Trimming stripped 4 bases from V and 9 bases from J, with 28 bases between. Looked up from germline, CDR1 is MDHEN and CDR2 is SYDVKM. This CDR3 region has 18 residues.

This sequence joins TRBV9 and TRBJ2-5; the D gene could be TRBD1 or TRBD2 (5 bases each). Trimming pared 3 bases from V and 4 bases from J, leaving 16 bases between. CDR3 size: 15 residues. CDR1 SGDLS and CDR2 YYNGEE come from the germline V gene. CDR3 protein: CASSAWRGVGETQYF. CDR3 DNA sequence: TGTGCCAGCAGCGCGTGGAGAGGGGTGGGAGAGACCCAGTACTTC. Looking up the rest from reference TRBV9 and TRBJ2-5 gives the full variable domain: DSGVTQTPKHLITATGQRVTLRCSPRSGDLSVYWYQQSLDQGLQFLIQYYNGEERAKGNILERFSAQQFPDLHSELNLSSLELGDSALYFCASSAWRGVGETQYFGPGTRLLVL.

This chain uses TRBV14 with TRBJ2-3, with 7 bases that match TRBD1. The CDR3 has 14 residues. Germline loops: CDR1 SGHDN, CDR2 FVKESK. Trimming took 3 bases from V and 9 from J; bases not matched to a gene: 9. The CDR3 here is CASSQGSAQGTQYF. In DNA, the CDR3 is TGTGCCAGCAGCCAGGGGTCCGCACAGGGGACGCAGTATTTT.

In this sample, this clone turned up a few times. The rearrangement joins TRBV11-3 to TRBJ1-2; TRBD1 is a possible D gene (6 bases). CDR1 SGHNT and CDR2 YENEEA come from the germline V gene. The CDR3 length is 18 residues. V lost 5 bases, J lost 8 bases, and 30 bases lay in between. CDR3 coding DNA: TGTGCCAGCAGCCCGGACAGAAATTATCTTGGGTCGGCTGAGGGCTACACCTTC. Amino acids: CASSPDRNYLGSAEGYTF.

This chain connects TRBV7-8 to TRBJ2-2, with D maybe TRBD1 (6 bases). Germline V gene sequence: CDR1 SGHVS, CDR2 FQNEAQ. Trimming left V 5 bases short and J 5 bases short, with 15 bases between. The CDR3 loop spans 15 amino acids. This chain's CDR3 is CASSPGQLLTGELFF. As DNA, the CDR3 is TGTGCCAGCAGCCCAGGACAGTTACTAACCGGGGAGCTGTTTTTT.

The chain carries TRBV5-1 and TRBJ2-3; D not resolved. Trimming took 3 bases from V and 1 from J, leaving 12 bases between them. Germline-derived CDR1 and CDR2 are SGHRS and YFSETQ. The CDR3 extends over 15 amino acids. In DNA, the CDR3 is TGCGCCAGCAGCTCCATGGGCTCGGGCACAGATACGCAGTATTTT. Protein: CASSSMGSGTDTQYF. Full variable domain (missing parts from reference TRBV5-1 and TRBJ2-3): KAGVTQTPRYLIKTRGQQVTLSCSPISGHRSVSWYQQTPGQGLQFLFEYFSETQRNKGNFPGRFSGRQFSNSRSEMNVSTLELGDSALYLCASSSMGSGTDTQYFGPGTRLTVL.

This chain uses TRBV4-1 with TRBJ1-1; 7 nucleotides align to TRBD1. The germline V gene has CDR1 MGHRA and CDR2 YSYEKL. CDR3 size: 15 residues. Losses at the gene ends were 5 bases for V and 1 base for J; bases not matched to a gene: 7. The CDR3 DNA reads as TGCGCCAGCAGCGAAAGGTACAGGGGGAACACTGAAGCTTTCTTT. Translating it yields CASSERYRGNTEAFF.

This clone was seen a single time. This rearrangement joins TRBV5-1 to TRBJ2-1, with TRBD2 matching over 15 bases. Trimming at V came to 3 bases and at J to 10 bases, leaving 5 bases not matched to a gene. This CDR3 has 15 amino acids. Germline CDR1 is SGHRS and CDR2 is YFSETQ. Here the CDR3 DNA reads TGCGCCAGCAGCTCCGGGACTAGCGGGGGGCGGGAGCAGTTCTTC. This translates into CASSSGTSGGREQFF.

This clone counts as hyperexpanded. V usage is TRBV11-3 and J usage is TRBJ1-1; D not resolved. Germline V CDR1 and CDR2: SGHNT, YENEEA. V was cut by 3 bases and J by 5 bases, with 13 bases left in between. This CDR3 spans 14 amino acids. CDR3 in amino acids: CASSLAWVSTEAFF. DNA for the CDR3: TGTGCCAGCAGCTTGGCCTGGGTTTCAACTGAAGCTTTCTTT.

By sample fraction, this clone is medium-sized. The J gene is TRBJ1-5, the V gene TRBV1. TRBV1 is shown as a pseudogene. This CDR3 has 15 amino acids. The CDR3 loop reads CASSQDWPYNQPQHF. The DNA of the CDR3 is TGCGCCAGCAGCCAAGACTGGCCCTATAATCAGCCCCAGCATTTT.

The chain carries TRBV9 and TRBJ2-3; no reliable D call. The CDR3 consists of 13 residues. Germline CDR1 is SGDLS and CDR2 is YYNGEE. The V and J ends lost 5 bases and 5 bases respectively, with 12 bases between them. The CDR3 loop reads CASSIRFGDTQYF. CDR3 bases: TGTGCCAGCAGTATACGATTCGGAGATACGCAGTATTTT. Filled out from reference TRBV9 and TRBJ2-3, the complete variable domain reads DSGVTQTPKHLITATGQRVTLRCSPRSGDLSVYWYQQSLDQGLQFLIQYYNGEERAKGNILERFSAQQFPDLHSELNLSSLELGDSALYFCASSIRFGDTQYFGPGTRLTVL.

This chain connects TRBV28 to TRBJ2-3; 10 nucleotides align to TRBD2. Germline V lookup: CDR1 MDHEN, CDR2 SYDVKM. This CDR3 has 14 residues. V gave up 7 bases and J gave up 7 bases; unmatched junction bases: 8. CDR3 nucleotides: TGTGCCAGCAACAGCGGGGGGGCCGTGAATACGCAGTATTTT. This translates into CASNSGGAVNTQYF.

V gene TRBV28 combines with J gene TRBJ1-6, with 9 positions matching TRBD1. The CDR3 sequence is 17 residues long. CDR1 and CDR2 (germline): MDHEN, SYDVKM. Trimming cost V 5 bases and J 10 bases; bases outside gene matches: 15. CDR3 residues: CASSPPVAGQGGSPLHF. Written as DNA, the CDR3 is TGTGCCAGCAGTCCCCCCGTGGCGGGACAGGGTGGCTCACCCCTCCACTTT.

There are a few counts of this clone. V usage is TRBV6-9 and J usage is TRBJ2-3; D possibly matches TRBD1 or TRBD2 (5 bases each). This CDR3 is built from 14 residues. V was shortened by 8 bases and J by 1 base, with 13 bases between the two germline ends. Germline V lookup: CDR1 MNHGY, CDR2 SVAAGI. This CDR3 is CASLYRDGTDTQYF. The CDR3 DNA follows: TGTGCCAGCCTCTACCGGGACGGCACAGATACGCAGTATTTT.

The rearrangement uses TRBV6-8 and TRBJ1-2; the D is unclear. The CDR3 length is 15 residues. The V gene's germline CDR1 is MNHGY and CDR2 SAAAGT. The germline V and J ends were trimmed by 6 bases and 3 bases, with 17 bases remaining between them. The CDR3 nucleotides read TGTGCCAGCAGCTCCGGGATGCCTTCTCACTATGGCTACACCTTC. As protein: CASSSGMPSHYGYTF.

The table lists this clone with a few counts. V and J are TRBV19 and TRBJ1-2; TRBD1 is a possible D gene (5 bases). Trimming left V 4 bases short and J 3 bases short, with 9 bases between. The CDR3 runs to 13 residues. Germline V gene data show CDR1 as LNHDA and CDR2 as SQIVND (reference sequence). CDR3 nucleotide sequence: TGTGCCAGTAGTAGCAGGGAGGACTATGGCTACACCTTC. It translates to CASSSREDYGYTF.

This clone occurred a few times. The CDR3 DNA reads TGTGCCAGCAGTCCTTCGACTAGCGGGAGTTTTACAGATACGCAGTATTTT. Translated: CASSPSTSGSFTDTQYF. The V and J genes are TRBV28 and TRBJ2-3; 12 positions match TRBD2. The CDR3 has 17 amino acids. CDR1 is MDHEN and CDR2 is SYDVKM in the germline V gene. V lost 5 bases and J lost 3; bases outside the gene matches: 9.

V gene TRBV10-3 combines with J gene TRBJ2-4; D is ambiguous. The CDR3 runs 14 residues. Germline V gives CDR1 ENHRY, CDR2 SYGVKD. Trimming removed 10 bases at V and 1 base at J, with 14 bases between. As DNA, the CDR3 is TGTGCCAGCCGAGTACAACCGGCCAAAAACATTCAGTACTTC. It codes for CASRVQPAKNIQYF.

This clone was counted between two and nine times. The chain links TRBV7-4 to TRBJ2-7, with a weak D call TRBD2 (6 bases). CDR3 size: 14 residues. Germline V gives CDR1 SGHVT, CDR2 SQSDAQ. The V end was cut by 5 bases, the J end by 1 base, with 12 bases between. The CDR3 loop is CASSVLSGSYEQYF. Written as DNA, the CDR3 is TGTGCCAGCAGCGTACTTAGCGGATCCTACGAGCAGTACTTC.